The clone carrying this T cell receptor beta chain was recorded only once. This CDR3 spans 15 amino acids. Germline V gives CDR1 LGHNA, CDR2 YSLEER. The V segment lost 3 bases and the J segment 4 bases; nucleotides outside the gene matches: 6. This specimen belongs to a study of blood T cell repertoires in COVID-19. Whole-study context: Samples came from the United States, Italy and Spain, spanning acute and convalescent COVID-19. T cells, B-cell-depleted T cells, or PBMCs provided the cDNA or gDNA that served as material.

As handled by the study authors: By means of reference gene primer amplification, nucleated cell counts were estimated. The method was immunoSEQ multiplex PCR; TCRdb's version includes in-frame clones alone and lacks a portion of them. The V and J calls and the clone size are those of that table, but D and trimming were determined from the DNA. This sample yields about 130,000 clones, of which 60% to 80% are seen a single time; approximately 2% belongs to the top ten. The material sequenced was peripheral blood. This chain joins TRBV4-3 and TRBJ2-7, with 10 bases aligning to TRBD2. This clonotype was sampled from a woman aged 70 to 79 with acute or convalescent COVID-19. The CDR3 protein is CASSQQAGGKYEQYF. CDR3 sequence (DNA): TGCGCCAGCAGCCAGCAAGCGGGGGGGAAATACGAGCAGTACTTC.